This entry lists 3 T cell receptor beta chains sequenced from one sample in a study of monozygotic twins with inflammatory bowel disease. Following a re-call of the 5' RACE reads, TCRdb has one entry per CDR3 protein and lacks DNA. Its listing shows some 170,000 distinct CDR3 sequences. Sequencing input: blood. These receptors originate from a human donor with ulcerative colitis or Crohn's disease, or a healthy co-twin of an affected twin (not recorded which).

V usage is TRBV3-1 and J usage is TRBJ2-1; TCRdb returns TRBD1, unconfirmable since there is no DNA. Germline values: CDR1 LGHDT, CDR2 YNNKEL (reference sequence). This CDR3 has 14 residues. The CDR3 sequence is CASSPTGIYNEQFF.

The chain links TRBV10-2 to TRBJ1-2; the D call from TCRdb, TRBD1, cannot be confirmed without DNA. The CDR3 runs to 13 residues. The V gene's germline CDR1 is WSHSY and CDR2 SAAADI. The CDR3 is CASSESRGNGYTF.

The CDR3 sequence is CSARVAGSGANVLTF. V usage is TRBV20-1 and J usage is TRBJ2-6. This CDR3 has 15 residues. Germline V gene lookup returns CDR1 DFQATT and CDR2 SNEGSKA (reference sequence).